The TCR beta chain under discussion was sequenced for a study of T cell clonotyping in hematopoietic cell transplantation. Documented time point: recipient sample about 28 days before transplant, after cytoreduction. Trimming cost V 7 bases and J 8 bases, with 11 bases left between them. Per the germline V gene, CDR1 is GTSNPN and CDR2 is SVGIG (reference sequence). The CDR3 contains 10 residues. Repertoires were generated with immunoSEQ multiplex PCR, while TCRdb's copy carries only in-frame clones and drops some. The sample holds roughly 30,000 clones, around three quarters seen once. This sequence was found in a woman aged 25 to 45 with chronic myeloid leukemia. Some clones in this sample may be carry-over from other donors' samples. The genes are TRBV30 and TRBJ1-2, with a weak D call TRBD1 (6 bases). The input for sequencing was peripheral blood mononuclear cells, taken before stem cell transplant. The CDR3 reads CALTGGGYTF. CDR3 bases: TGTGCCTTGACAGGAGGCGGCTACACCTTC. Full variable domain (remainder filled in from reference TRBV30 and TRBJ1-2): SQTIHQWPATLVQPVGSPLSLECTVEGTSNPNLYWYRQAAGRGLQLLFYSVGIGQISSEVPQNLSASRPQDRQFILSSKKLLLSDSGFYLCALTGGGYTFGSGTRLTVV.